The TCR beta chain under discussion was sequenced for a study of T cell responses to AZD1222 COVID-19 vaccine. CDR1 MRHNA and CDR2 SNTAGT come from the germline V gene. V was pared by 5 bases and J by 3 bases, with 16 bases between. This CDR3 has 15 amino acids. Assay used: immunoSEQ multiplex PCR; TCRdb lists only in-frame clones, some missing. The repertoire consists of over 90,000 clones, with approximately 88% occurring once and the leading ten covering around 10%. The chain is built from TRBV6-4 and TRBJ1-1, with D tentatively TRBD1 (6 bases). The receptor was derived from an adult who received the AZD1222 COVID-19 vaccine. The source was peripheral blood, collected 28 days after the second AZD1222 dose. The CDR3 region has the DNA TGTGCCAGCAGTAGAACAGGGTTGTTGGACACTGAAGCTTTCTTT. Its translation is CASSRTGLLDTEAFF.